This TCR beta chain was documented in a study of radiotherapy plus CTLA-4 blockade in lung cancer. J was trimmed by 6 bases and V by 4 bases; bases with no gene match: 4. Germline CDR1 is SGHTA and CDR2 is FQGNSA. This CDR3 is built from 15 residues. Clones were sequenced by immunoSEQ multiplex PCR, and TCRdb holds only the in-frame ones, with some missing. The sample includes roughly 100,000 clones, approximately 87% of them seen just once. The sample was peripheral blood, taken from a patient treated with radiotherapy plus ipilimumab. The clonotype was recovered from a human donor with non-small cell lung cancer that progressed on radiotherapy plus ipilimumab. Some clones in this sample may be carry-over from other donors' samples. This chain connects TRBV7-2 to TRBJ1-6, with TRBD1 matching over 9 bases. The CDR3 sequence is CASSWGQGINSPLHF. The CDR3 region has the DNA TGTGCCAGCAGCTGGGGACAGGGTATTAATTCACCCCTCCACTTT.